The TCR beta chain under discussion was sequenced for a study of T-cell memory formation after mild COVID-19. Study in general: In these data, TCR clusters were largely donor specific.

This clonotype was observed a few times. Its specificity is unknown. Each CDR3 protein is one row after TCRdb ran MiXCR on the 5' RACE reads. There are roughly 500,000 distinct CDR3 sequences in the sample; just over 20% occur only once, and under 15% lies in the top ten. Findings of the study overall: Researchers found some responding clones in pre-infection memory, a sign that cross-reactive memory joined. Contracting CD8+ clones were enriched in EMRA, CD4+ mainly in CM and EM.

The sequence was obtained from an adult woman who had mild COVID-19 (a few samples of this study predate the infection). Cell type and time point are not known. Source material: PBMCs or a T cell subset sorted from them (not recorded which).

This CDR3 is CASSYGQGGREETQYF. The CDR3 region has the DNA TGTGCCAGCAGCTATGGACAGGGGGGTAGGGAAGAGACCCAGTACTTC. This sequence joins TRBV7-8 and TRBJ2-5, with 10 nucleotides matching TRBD1. This CDR3 contains 16 residues. Germline lookup yields CDR1 SGHVS and CDR2 FQNEAQ. V was pared by 4 bases and J by 3 bases, with 8 bases of the junction left unmatched.